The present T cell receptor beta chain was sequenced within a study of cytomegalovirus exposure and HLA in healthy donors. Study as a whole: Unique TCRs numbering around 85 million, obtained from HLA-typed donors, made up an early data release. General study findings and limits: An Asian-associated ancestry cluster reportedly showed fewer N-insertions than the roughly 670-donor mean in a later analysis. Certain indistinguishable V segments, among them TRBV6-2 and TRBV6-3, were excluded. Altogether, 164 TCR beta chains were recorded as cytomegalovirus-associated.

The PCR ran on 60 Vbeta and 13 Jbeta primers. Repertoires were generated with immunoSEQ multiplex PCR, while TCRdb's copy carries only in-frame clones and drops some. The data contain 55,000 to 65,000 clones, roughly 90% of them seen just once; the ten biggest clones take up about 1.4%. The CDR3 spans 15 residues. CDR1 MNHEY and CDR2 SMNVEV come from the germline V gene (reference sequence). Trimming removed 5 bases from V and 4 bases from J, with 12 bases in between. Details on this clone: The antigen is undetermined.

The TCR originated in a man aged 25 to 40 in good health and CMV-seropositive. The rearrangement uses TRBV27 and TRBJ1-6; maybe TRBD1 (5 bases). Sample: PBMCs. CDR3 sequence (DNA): TGTGCCAGCAGTCGGAGGGACGGATATAATTCACCCCTCCACTTT. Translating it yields CASSRRDGYNSPLHF.